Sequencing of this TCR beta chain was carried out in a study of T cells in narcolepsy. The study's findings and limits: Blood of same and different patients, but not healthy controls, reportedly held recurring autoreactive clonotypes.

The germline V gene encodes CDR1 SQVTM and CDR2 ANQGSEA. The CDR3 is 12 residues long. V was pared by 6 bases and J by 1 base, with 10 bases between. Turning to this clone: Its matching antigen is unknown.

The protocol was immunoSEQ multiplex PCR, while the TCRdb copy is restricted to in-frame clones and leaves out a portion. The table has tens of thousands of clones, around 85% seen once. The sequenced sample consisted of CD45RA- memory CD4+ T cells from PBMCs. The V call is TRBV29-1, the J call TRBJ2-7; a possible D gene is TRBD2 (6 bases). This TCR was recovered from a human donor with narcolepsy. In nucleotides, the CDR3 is TGCAGCGTCTTAGCGGTGTCCTACGAGCAGTACTTC. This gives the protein CSVLAVSYEQYF.